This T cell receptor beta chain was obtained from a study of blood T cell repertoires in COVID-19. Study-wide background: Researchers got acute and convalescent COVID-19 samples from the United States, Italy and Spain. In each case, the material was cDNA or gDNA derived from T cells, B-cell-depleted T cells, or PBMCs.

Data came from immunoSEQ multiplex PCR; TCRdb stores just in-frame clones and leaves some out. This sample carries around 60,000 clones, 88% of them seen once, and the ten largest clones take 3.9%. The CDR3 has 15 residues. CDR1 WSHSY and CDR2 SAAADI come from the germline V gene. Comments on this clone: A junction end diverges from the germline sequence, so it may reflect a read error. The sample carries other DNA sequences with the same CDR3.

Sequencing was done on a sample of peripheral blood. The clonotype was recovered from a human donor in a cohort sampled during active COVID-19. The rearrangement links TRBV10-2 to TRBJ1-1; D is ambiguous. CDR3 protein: CASSGPGSTNTEAFF. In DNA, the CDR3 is TGCGCCAGTAGTGGGCCTGGCAGTACGAACACTGAAGCTTTCTTT.